These 17 T cell receptor beta chains share one sample of origin, sequenced in a study of T cells in Graves' hyperthyroidism and ophthalmopathy. The investigators amplified TCR beta CDR3 regions from RNA transcripts. A first-round RT-PCR of the TCR CDR3 used the HTBI primer set. A single record per CDR3 protein comes from TCRdb applying MiXCR to the multiplex PCR reads. The sample carries about 690,000 distinct CDR3 sequences, approximately 15% recorded once. The sequenced sample consisted of blood. The receptors shown here come from a man in his forties or fifties with Graves' hyperthyroidism.

In this sample, this clonotype turned up many times. This rearrangement joins TRBV30 to TRBJ1-1; D gene ambiguous. The V gene's germline CDR1 is GTSNPN and CDR2 SVGIG (reference sequence). CDR3 size: 13 residues. The germline V and J ends were trimmed by 1 base and 1 base, with 7 bases remaining between them. The CDR3 bases are TGTGCCTGGAGTGGATTAGGGAACACTGAAGCTTTCTTT. Translated: CAWSGLGNTEAFF.

The CDR3 region has the DNA TGTGCCTGGAAGCAGGGGAGCACTGAAGCTTTCTTT. This sequence encodes CAWKQGSTEAFF. The rearrangement uses TRBV30 and TRBJ1-1; tentative D call: TRBD1 (6 bases). The CDR3 runs to 12 residues. Germline lookup yields CDR1 GTSNPN and CDR2 SVGIG (reference sequence). The V end was cut by 4 bases, the J end by 4 bases, with 10 bases between.

This clonotype appeared many times. The rearrangement links TRBV28 to TRBJ2-7; 8 bases align to TRBD2. CDR3 size: 16 residues. V lost 5 bases and J lost 0; bases outside the gene matches: 9. Germline V gene lookup returns CDR1 MDHEN and CDR2 SYDVKM. This chain's CDR3 is CASSARLAQSSYEQYF. For the CDR3, the DNA is TGTGCCAGCAGTGCCCGACTAGCGCAAAGCTCCTACGAGCAGTACTTC.

This clonotype was recorded many times. The rearrangement links TRBV20-1 to TRBJ2-5; perhaps TRBD1 as D (5 bases). The ends were cut back, 2 bases at V and 9 bases at J, with 16 bases in the middle. CDR3 size: 13 residues. The germline CDR1 and CDR2 sequences are DFQATT and SNEGSKA (reference sequence). CDR3 nucleotides: TGCAGTGCTAGACTTGGCGCCCTAGGGGCCCAGTACTTC. It codes for CSARLGALGAQYF.

This clonotype was detected many times. CDR3 residues: CAISELRDAGPQHF. The CDR3 nucleotides are TGTGCCATCAGTGAGTTGCGGGACGCCGGGCCCCAGCATTTT. The V call is TRBV10-3, the J call TRBJ1-5, with D possibly TRBD1 on 5 matching bases. Trimming stripped 1 base from V and 9 bases from J, with 13 bases between. CDR1 and CDR2 from the germline V gene are ENHRY and SYGVKD. The CDR3 extends over 14 amino acids.

This clonotype was observed a few times. CDR3 nucleotide sequence: TGTGCTAGTGGCGAGACAGGGGGTACCTACAATGAGCAGTTCTTC. This gives the protein CASGETGGTYNEQFF. The genes are TRBV12-5 and TRBJ2-1; TRBD1 agrees at 9 bases. CDR1 and CDR2 (germline): LGHNT, FRNRAP. V lost 6 bases and J lost 2; bases outside the gene matches: 5. The CDR3 runs 15 residues. The full variable domain, with the rest looked up from reference TRBV12-5 and TRBJ2-1, is DARVTQTPRHKVTEMGQEVTMRCQPILGHNTVFWYRQTMMQGLELLAYFRNRAPLDDSGMPKDRFSAEMPDATLATLKIQPSEPRDSAVYFCASGETGGTYNEQFFGPGTRLTVL.

This clonotype has a count of ten or more. The rearrangement uses TRBV7-2 and TRBJ1-2, with 7 nucleotides matching TRBD1. CDR3 length equals 13 residues. Trimming at V came to 7 bases and at J to 7 bases, leaving 9 bases not matched to a gene. Per germline, CDR1 SGHTA and CDR2 FQGNSA. The CDR3 spells CASNQDRSSGYTF. The CDR3 DNA reads as TGTGCCAGCAACCAGGACAGGAGCTCTGGCTACACCTTC.

The chain couples TRBV5-1 to TRBJ2-3; 10 bases map to TRBD2. CDR3 size: 16 residues. With V trimmed by 2 bases and J by 1 base, 4 bases remained unmatched. Germline CDR1 reads SGHRS; CDR2 reads YFSETQ. CDR3 residues: CASSFYGTSGTDTQYF. The CDR3 bases are TGCGCCAGCAGCTTTTATGGGACTAGCGGCACAGATACGCAGTATTTT.

This clonotype was found a few times. The V gene is TRBV12-3 or TRBV12-4, the J gene TRBJ2-2; possibly TRBD1 for D (5 bases). The CDR3 runs 13 residues. The V gene lost 3 bases and the J gene lost 9 bases, with 11 bases spanning the gap. CDR3 loop: CASSFRAVRELFF. CDR3 nucleotide sequence: TGTGCCAGCAGTTTCAGGGCGGTCAGGGAGCTGTTTTTT.

In this sample, this clonotype turned up a few times. This rearrangement joins TRBV27 to TRBJ2-7; 14 bases align to TRBD2. This CDR3 spans 16 amino acids. Looked up from germline, CDR1 is MNHEY and CDR2 is SMNVEV (reference sequence). The V and J ends lost 7 bases and 4 bases, in that order; junction bases with no gene match: 9. The CDR3 protein is CASNPTGLAGGYEQYF. The CDR3 nucleotides read TGTGCCAGCAATCCAACCGGACTAGCGGGAGGATACGAGCAGTACTTC.

This clonotype appeared a few times. This rearrangement joins TRBV6-1 to TRBJ2-5, with 9 bases lining up with TRBD1. Germline CDR1 reads MNHNS; CDR2 reads SASEGT. CDR3 size: 14 residues. The V and J ends lost 6 bases and 5 bases, in that order; junction bases with no gene match: 7. CDR3 region: CASSTGQGRETQYF. In nucleotides, the CDR3 is TGTGCCAGCAGCACTGGACAGGGGCGGGAGACCCAGTACTTC.

This clonotype was recorded a few times. V gene TRBV18 combines with J gene TRBJ2-7, with D hard to call. V was pared by 6 bases and J by 6 bases, with 12 bases between. Germline loops: CDR1 KGHSH, CDR2 LQKENI. The CDR3 consists of 12 residues. The CDR3 region has the DNA TGTGCCAGCTCCCCTTCTTCTCTCGAGCAGTACTTC. This translates into CASSPSSLEQYF.

The chain employs TRBV4-1 and TRBJ1-5, with TRBD1 as a possible D gene (5 bases). The V end lost 0 bases, the J end lost 2 bases, and 11 bases lay between the germline ends. Germline CDR1 and CDR2: MGHRA and YSYEKL. The CDR3 loop spans 16 amino acids. CDR3 sequence reads: CASSQEGALGNQPQHF. The CDR3 DNA sequence: TGCGCCAGCAGCCAAGAAGGGGCTTTAGGCAATCAGCCCCAGCATTTT.

The CDR3 DNA is TGTGCCAGCAGCCAAGTGGATGGCTACACCTTC. It yields the protein CASSQVDGYTF. The chain recombines TRBV3-1 with TRBJ1-2; D is uncertain. The germline V gene has CDR1 LGHDT and CDR2 YNNKEL (reference sequence). The CDR3 sequence is 11 residues long. Trimming cost V 1 base and J 6 bases, with 3 bases left between them.

The V and J genes are TRBV19 and TRBJ2-1, with TRBD2 matching over 9 bases. V shed 4 bases, J shed 6 bases, and the junction held 7 bases outside the gene matches. The germline V gene has CDR1 LNHDA and CDR2 SQIVND (reference sequence). There are 15 residues in the CDR3. CDR3: CASSTGTSMGNEQFF. In DNA form, the CDR3 reads TGTGCCAGTAGTACGGGGACTAGCATGGGCAATGAGCAGTTCTTC. Full variable domain (missing parts from reference TRBV19 and TRBJ2-1): DGGITQSPKYLFRKEGQNVTLSCEQNLNHDAMYWYRQDPGQGLRLIYYSQIVNDFQKGDIAEGYSVSREKKESFPLTVTSAQKNPTAFYLCASSTGTSMGNEQFFGPGTRLTVL.

In this sample, this clonotype turned up many times. This chain links TRBV15 with TRBJ1-5; 11 positions agree with TRBD1. J lost 7 bases, V lost 0 bases, and 5 bases had no gene match. Germline V gene lookup returns CDR1 LNHNV and CDR2 YYDKDF (reference sequence). The CDR3 covers 16 residues. In DNA form, the CDR3 reads TGTGCCACCAGCAGAGATCGGGACAGGGGGAGGCAGCCCCAGCATTTT. Translating gives CATSRDRDRGRQPQHF.

The chain couples TRBV20-1 to TRBJ2-7, with a possible D match to TRBD1 (7 bases). This CDR3 region has 12 residues. Germline V gene sequence: CDR1 DFQATT, CDR2 SNEGSKA (reference sequence). The V gene lost 5 bases and the J gene lost 4 bases, with 12 bases spanning the gap. The CDR3 region has the DNA TGCAGTGCTTCGTCAGGGGGGTACGAGCAGTACTTC. It codes for CSASSGGYEQYF.